The T cell receptor beta chain described here comes from a study of blood T cells in healthy people across ages. Study observations and caveats: Using unsorted PBMCs precluded a conclusive naive versus antigen-experienced comparison. Among long-lived donors, naive CD4+ cells were more numerous and diversity higher than in aged donors.

With 3 bases removed from V and 4 bases from J, the gap between germline ends came to 13 bases. Germline V gene lookup returns CDR1 SGDLS and CDR2 YYNGEE. The CDR3 covers 14 residues. The authors ran a second PCR of 7 to 11 cycles using a sample-barcoded 5' primer and a J-beta primer mix. TCRdb reanalysed the 5' RACE reads using MiXCR and keeps one entry per CDR3 protein. The table lists about 930,000 distinct CDR3 sequences, about 29% of them singletons. Worth noting for this clonotype: Antigen: not known.

These sequences were also reported in another study, on T cells of mothers and their children. That paper adds: RNA was extracted, and all of it went into cDNA synthesis at roughly 1.4 ug per 15 ul. Thymic selection molds TCR recombination output in a comparable way in related and unrelated pairs.

This receptor was identified in a woman in her 40s in good health. The chain combines TRBV9 with TRBJ2-5; D possibly uses TRBD1 or TRBD2 (6 bases each). Sequenced: blood. The CDR3 region is CASSDKQGGETQYF. CDR3 sequence (DNA): TGTGCCAGCAGCGACAAACAGGGAGGAGAGACCCAGTACTTC. Full variable domain (remainder filled in from reference TRBV9 and TRBJ2-5): DSGVTQTPKHLITATGQRVTLRCSPRSGDLSVYWYQQSLDQGLQFLIQYYNGEERAKGNILERFSAQQFPDLHSELNLSSLELGDSALYFCASSDKQGGETQYFGPGTRLLVL.